The 8 T cell receptor beta chains given below trace back to one sample, sequenced in a study of blood T cell repertoires in COVID-19. This table comes from immunoSEQ multiplex PCR, and its TCRdb copy is limited to in-frame clones, with some not included. Among 250,000 to 350,000 clones listed, 85% to 90% were seen once. The specimen was PBMCs or T cells enriched from blood (not recorded which). These receptors were collected from a woman younger than 30 who had recovered from COVID-19.

This sequence joins TRBV5-1 and TRBJ1-2, with 7 nucleotides matching TRBD1. The CDR3 covers 14 residues. The V gene's germline CDR1 is SGHRS and CDR2 YFSETQ. The V segment lost 7 bases and the J segment 1 base; nucleotides outside the gene matches: 7. The CDR3, as DNA: TGCGCCAGCTCGACCACAGGGGATAACTATGGCTACACCTTC. Its translation is CASSTTGDNYGYTF.

The chain employs TRBV7-9 and TRBJ2-3, with a possible D match to TRBD2 (5 bases). The germline V gene has CDR1 SEHNR and CDR2 FQNEAQ (reference sequence). The CDR3 loop spans 15 amino acids. Between the trimmed V and J ends, which lost 1 base and 0 bases, there was a span of 8 bases. This chain's CDR3 is CASSLGPGSTDTQYF. The CDR3, as DNA: TGTGCCAGCAGCTTAGGGCCGGGGAGCACAGATACGCAGTATTTT.

The chain links TRBV2 to TRBJ2-7, with D possibly matching TRBD2 (6 bases). Germline V CDR1 and CDR2: SNHLY, FYNNEI. The CDR3 covers 14 residues. V was clipped by 7 bases and J by 5 bases, with 18 bases between them. The CDR3 protein is CASIPGAEADEQYF. The CDR3 DNA follows: TGTGCCAGCATCCCGGGAGCGGAAGCCGACGAGCAGTACTTC.

The chain carries TRBV11-2 and TRBJ2-1, with 7 bases that match TRBD2. This CDR3 comprises 15 residues. V lost 3 bases to trimming and J lost 9 bases; unmatched junction nucleotides: 11. CDR1 and CDR2 from the germline V gene are SGHAT and FQNNGV. CDR3 coding DNA: TGTGCCAGCAGCTTTGGGGGGGGTCCTTATAGTGAGCAGTTCTTC. It encodes CASSFGGGPYSEQFF.

V and J are TRBV10-3 and TRBJ1-3; D is perhaps TRBD1 (5 bases). V was cut by 4 bases and J by 2 bases, with 15 bases left in between. The CDR3 sequence is 16 residues long. From germline, CDR1 is ENHRY and CDR2 SYGVKD. CDR3 in DNA: TGTGCCATCAGTGTTGCCCAGGGAAGTACTGGAAACACCATATATTTT. Translating it yields CAISVAQGSTGNTIYF.

This sequence joins TRBV10-3 and TRBJ2-3; 11 bases are a match to TRBD2. The V segment lost 4 bases and the J segment 5 bases; nucleotides outside the gene matches: 2. Germline loops: CDR1 ENHRY, CDR2 SYGVKD. The CDR3 spans 14 residues. In nucleotides, the CDR3 is TGTGCCATCAGTGTTAGCGGGGGGGAAGATACGCAGTATTTT. The encoded protein is CAISVSGGEDTQYF.

This clone has just one count. This chain links TRBV7-2 with TRBJ2-1; no clear D. Germline values: CDR1 SGHTA, CDR2 FQGNSA. The CDR3 runs to 15 residues. The V end was cut by 1 base, the J end by 0 bases, with 7 bases between. The CDR3 DNA is TGTGCCAGCAGCTTAGGCGAGAGCTCCTACAATGAGCAGTTCTTC. Encoded protein: CASSLGESSYNEQFF.

This chain joins TRBV5-1 and TRBJ2-1; TRBD1 might be the D (5 bases). From germline, CDR1 is SGHRS and CDR2 YFSETQ. With 0 bases removed from V and 8 bases from J, the gap between germline ends came to 6 bases. The CDR3 extends over 12 amino acids. CDR3 sequence reads: CASSLGRDEQFF. The DNA for the CDR3 is TGCGCCAGCAGCTTGGGCAGGGATGAGCAGTTCTTC.